This T cell receptor (beta chain) came from a study of PD-L1 blockade in urothelial cancer. Whole-study context: Blood gave a median approximately 130,000 T cells.

TCRdb's table, derived via immunoSEQ multiplex PCR, lists solely in-frame clones and lacks some. The sample has over 35,000 clones, 90% to 95% seen once. Per germline, CDR1 SEHNR and CDR2 FQNEAQ (reference sequence). After removal of 5 bases from V and 7 bases from J, the junction contained 9 bases not matched to a gene. The CDR3 is made up of 15 amino acids. Time point described: pretreatment peripheral blood. The sample here was PBMCs, taken around atezolizumab (anti-PD-L1) treatment. V gene TRBV7-9 combines with J gene TRBJ2-7, with 12 bases aligning to TRBD1. The receptor comes from a woman aged 55-70 years with urothelial cancer. In DNA, the CDR3 is TGTGCCAGCAGCCCCCCGGGACAGGGGGCTTGGGAGCAGTACTTC. Its translation is CASSPPGQGAWEQYF. The whole variable domain, filled in from reference TRBV7-9 and TRBJ2-7, reads DTGVSQNPRHKITKRGQNVTFRCDPISEHNRLYWYRQTLGQGPEFLTYFQNEAQLEKSRLLSDRFSAERPKGSFSTLEIQRTEQGDSAMYLCASSPPGQGAWEQYFGPGTRLTVT.